This note documents a single T cell receptor (beta chain) sequence. In germline, CDR1 is KGHSH, CDR2 LQKENI. This CDR3 is built from 18 residues. V dropped 4 bases and J dropped 0; count of bases not matched to a gene: 11. The assay was immunoSEQ multiplex PCR, and TCRdb's table has in-frame clones only and misses some. The table shows some 190,000 clones, with about 90% occurring only once. The data derive from a study of control samples from healthy donors and cancer patients. The chain combines TRBV18 with TRBJ2-2, with TRBD1 matching over 7 bases. The TCR sequence derives from a man aged 25-45 years in good health. The sequencing input was blood. The CDR3 DNA reads TGTGCCAGCTCACTCGACGGGGACAGACTGTCGAACACCGGGGAGCTGTTTTTT. Translation: CASSLDGDRLSNTGELFF.